The rows below give T cell receptor beta chains drawn from one sample of a study of cytomegalovirus exposure and HLA in healthy donors. The table came from immunoSEQ multiplex PCR; TCRdb's copy has only in-frame clones and leaves some out. The sample comprises about 78,000 clones, 72% of which are singletons, and around 10% rests with the top ten. Sequencing was done on a sample of PBMCs. These receptors were taken from a woman aged 40 to 55 in good health and CMV-seropositive. Both conserved end residues are part of each CDR3. Clone size, where shown, is once, few, many, or a class for clones that have expanded.

NA	TRBV7-2	TRBJ2-4	CASSPGTGATKNIQYF
NA	TRBV15	TRBJ1-1	CATSRVRTLGANTEAFF
once	TRBV27	TRBJ2-5	CASSLYSAINYQETQYF
NA	TRBV4-2	TRBJ1-3	CASSQEGGSGNTIYF
NA	TRBV30	TRBJ2-5	CAWSVRVRETQYF
NA	TRBV30	TRBJ1-5	CAWSVLQGEQPQHF
few	TRBV4-3	TRBJ2-2	CASSHGTGLSGELFF
NA	TRBV5-1	TRBJ2-5	CASSPLPGYGETQYF
NA	TRBV19	TRBJ1-1	CASSPWGPAEAFF
NA	TRBV7-9	TRBJ1-1	CASSLIHLIMNTEAFF
NA	TRBV30	TRBJ2-3	CAWSITGGTDTQYF
NA	TRBV5-1	TRBJ2-7	CASSPAAGVVYEQYF
NA	TRBV5-1	TRBJ2-5	CASSQTGSVPRETQYF
NA	TRBV2	TRBJ1-1	CATHRENTEAFF
few	TRBV7-2	TRBJ2-2	CASSLQAGLLNGELFF
NA	TRBV14	TRBJ1-2	CASSGGTGGYGYTF
NA	TRBV18	TRBJ2-7	CASSPLPQVGYEQYF
few	TRBV4-1	TRBJ1-3	CASSHPGQRSNTIYF
NA	TRBV29-1	TRBJ1-1	CSVNRGPTEAFF
NA	TRBV7-2	TRBJ2-2	CASSPRVTGELFF
NA	TRBV6-6	TRBJ1-5	CASSRPGQGINQPQHF